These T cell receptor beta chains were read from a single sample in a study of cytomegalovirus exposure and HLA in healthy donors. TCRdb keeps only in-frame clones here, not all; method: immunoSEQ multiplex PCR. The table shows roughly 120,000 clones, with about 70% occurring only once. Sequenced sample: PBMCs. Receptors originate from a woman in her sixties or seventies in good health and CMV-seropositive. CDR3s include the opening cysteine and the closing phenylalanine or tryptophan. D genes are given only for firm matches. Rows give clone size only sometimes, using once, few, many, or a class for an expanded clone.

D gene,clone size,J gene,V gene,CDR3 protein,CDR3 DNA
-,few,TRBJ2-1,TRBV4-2,CASSQKRGIGAAGNEQFF,TGTGCCAGCAGCCAAAAAAGGGGTATCGGAGCCGCTGGAAATGAGCAGTTCTTC
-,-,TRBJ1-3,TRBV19,CASSEASSGNTIYF,TGTGCCAGTAGTGAGGCGAGCTCTGGAAACACCATATATTTT
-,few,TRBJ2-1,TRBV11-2,CASSSLKGLNEQFF,TGTGCCAGCAGCTCGCTAAAGGGGCTCAATGAGCAGTTCTTC
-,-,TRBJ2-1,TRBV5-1,CASTEASSAYNEQFF,TGCGCCAGCACCGAAGCCTCTAGCGCTTACAATGAGCAGTTCTTC
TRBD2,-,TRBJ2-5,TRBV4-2,CASSQVAGTSGGETQYF,TGTGCCAGCAGCCAAGTTGCCGGGACTAGCGGGGGTGAGACCCAGTACTTC
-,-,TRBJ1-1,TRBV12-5,CASVPQAGTEAFF,TGTGCTAGTGTCCCGCAGGCGGGCACTGAAGCTTTCTTT
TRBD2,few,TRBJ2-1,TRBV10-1,CASRGLAGGGPYNEQFF,TGCGCCAGCAGAGGACTAGCGGGAGGGGGACCCTACAATGAGCAGTTCTTC
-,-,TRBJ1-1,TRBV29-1,CSAKQGSATEAFF,TGCAGCGCGAAACAGGGTAGTGCCACTGAAGCTTTCTTT
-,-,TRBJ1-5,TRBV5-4,CASSLTGNQPQHF,TGTGCCAGCAGCTTAACGGGCAATCAGCCCCAGCATTTT
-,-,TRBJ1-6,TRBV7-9,CSSSLDTGHNNSPLHF,TGTTCCAGCAGCTTAGATACGGGACATAATAATTCACCCCTCCACTTT
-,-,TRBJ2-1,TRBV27,CASSFMPNSYNEQFF,TGTGCCAGCAGTTTTATGCCTAACTCCTACAATGAGCAGTTCTTC
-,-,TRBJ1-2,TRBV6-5,CASSETQGQSGYTF,TGTGCCAGCAGTGAGACCCAGGGCCAAAGTGGCTACACCTTC
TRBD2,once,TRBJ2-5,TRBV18,CASSSGGQETQYF,TGTGCCAGCTCTAGCGGGGGGCAAGAGACCCAGTACTTC
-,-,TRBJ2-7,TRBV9,CASSVGVRSAYEQYF,TGTGCCAGCAGCGTAGGCGTACGGAGCGCCTACGAGCAGTACTTC
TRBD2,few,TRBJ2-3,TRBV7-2,CASSLAPRTSGSGDTQYF,TGTGCCAGCAGCTTAGCGCCTCGGACTAGCGGTAGCGGGGATACGCAGTATTTT
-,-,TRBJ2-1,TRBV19,CASSINPSEIYNEQFF,TGTGCCAGTAGTATCAACCCTAGCGAGATATACAATGAGCAGTTCTTC
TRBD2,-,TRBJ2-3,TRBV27,CASSLFSGGTDTQYF,TGTGCCAGCAGTTTGTTCTCGGGAGGGACAGATACGCAGTATTTT
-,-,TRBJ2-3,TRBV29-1,CSVFLADTQYF,TGCAGCGTCTTCCTAGCGGATACGCAGTATTTT
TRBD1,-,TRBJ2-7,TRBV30,CAWSVLLRQGEQYF,TGTGCCTGGAGTGTACTTCTACGACAGGGCGAGCAGTACTTC
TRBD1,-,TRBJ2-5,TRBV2,CASRPPGTGAEGSETQYF,TGTGCCAGCAGGCCCCCTGGGACAGGGGCAGAGGGGTCGGAGACCCAGTACTTC
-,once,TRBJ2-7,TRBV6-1,CASGAKGFSYEQYF,TGTGCCAGCGGGGCAAAGGGGTTCTCCTACGAGCAGTACTTC
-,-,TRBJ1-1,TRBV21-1,CASSKNGGEAFF,TGTGCCAGCAGCAAAAATGGGGGGGAAGCTTTCTTT
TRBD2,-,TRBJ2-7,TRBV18,CASSPTGGAYEQYF,TGTGCCAGCTCACCAACCGGGGGGGCCTACGAGCAGTACTTC
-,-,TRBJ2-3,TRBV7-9,CASSGSTVSFTQYF,TGTGCCAGCAGCGGTAGTACCGTATCCTTCACGCAGTATTTT
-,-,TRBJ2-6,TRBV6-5,CASSYTGTGANVLTF,TGTGCCAGCAGTTATACAGGGACCGGGGCCAACGTCCTGACTTTC
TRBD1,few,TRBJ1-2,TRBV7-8,CASSIGTGSYGYTF,TGTGCCAGCAGCATAGGGACAGGGAGCTATGGCTACACCTTC
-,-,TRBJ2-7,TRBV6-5,CASSYSIRTYSYEQYF,TGTGCCAGCAGTTACTCCATCCGCACTTACTCCTACGAGCAGTACTTC
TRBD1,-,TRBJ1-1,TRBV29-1,CSVDDVRGRAFF,TGCAGCGTTGACGATGTGAGGGGGCGAGCTTTCTTT